This TCR beta chain was sequenced for a study of graft-versus-host responses after intestinal transplantation. Overall study: Recipients got multivisceral, liver-intestinal, or isolated intestinal transplants. Every recipient underwent anti-thymocyte globulin induction, then tacrolimus and steroids for two to four years.

Assay: immunoSEQ multiplex PCR; the TCRdb copy retains only in-frame clones and omits some. The table has approximately 130,000 clones, over 85% seen once. Study observations and caveats: GvH clones were found in recipient marrow; some appeared first in ileum or blood.

Concerning this clone: Antigen specificity is unknown.

Germline values: CDR1 SGHTA, CDR2 FQGNSA. CDR3 size: 15 residues. The J gene is TRBJ2-7, the V gene TRBV7-2; D is undetermined. The sequencing here drew on unstimulated CD4+ T cells sorted from spleen or lymph node cells, taken before intestinal transplant. The source of this sequence is a human donor who received an intestinal transplant. CDR3 DNA sequence: TGTGCTTTTTTTTTCAAGCAGAAGACGGCATACGAGCAGTACTTC. Translating gives CAFFFKQKTAYEQYF.